This TCR beta chain was documented in a study of lymphopenia after photon versus proton radiotherapy. The repertoire was sequenced with immunoSEQ multiplex PCR; TCRdb's copy has only in-frame clones and lacks some. Altogether about 70,000 clones are present, over 70% being singletons, with the ten largest covering under 14%. This clone occurred once. Trimming left V 4 bases short and J 2 bases short, with 14 bases between. The CDR3 is made up of 15 amino acids. The germline gives CDR1 LGHNA, CDR2 YNFKEQ. The clonotype originates from an elderly man with esophageal cancer. The rearrangement links TRBV4-2 to TRBJ2-5; D possibly uses TRBD1 or TRBD2 (6 bases each). The material sequenced was peripheral blood, taken from a patient treated with proton-based radiotherapy. The CDR3 here is CASSPSRRGQETQYF. The CDR3 DNA follows: TGTGCCAGCAGCCCTTCGAGGAGGGGGCAAGAGACCCAGTACTTC.